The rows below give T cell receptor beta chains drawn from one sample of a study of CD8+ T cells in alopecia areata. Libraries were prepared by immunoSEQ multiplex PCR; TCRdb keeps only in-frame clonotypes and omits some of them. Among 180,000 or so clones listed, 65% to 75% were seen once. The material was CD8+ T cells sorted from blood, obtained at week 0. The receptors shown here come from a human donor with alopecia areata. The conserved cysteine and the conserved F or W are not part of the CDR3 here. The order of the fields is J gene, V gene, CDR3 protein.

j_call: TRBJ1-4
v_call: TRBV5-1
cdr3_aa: ASSSGGNEKLF

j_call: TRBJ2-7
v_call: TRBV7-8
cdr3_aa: ASSRAPVKSYEQY

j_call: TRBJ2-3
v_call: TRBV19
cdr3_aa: ASSIVPGARSTDTQY

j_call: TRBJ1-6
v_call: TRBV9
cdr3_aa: ASSEGGFSPLH

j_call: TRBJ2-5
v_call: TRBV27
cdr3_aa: ASRVRGRGQETQY

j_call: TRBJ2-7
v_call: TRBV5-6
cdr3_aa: ASSSLRDRSFY

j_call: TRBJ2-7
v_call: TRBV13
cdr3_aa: ASSLGAAYEQY

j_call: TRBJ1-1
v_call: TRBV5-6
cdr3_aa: ASNLGGTLNTEAF

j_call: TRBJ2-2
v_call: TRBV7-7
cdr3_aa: ASSLDPGGELF

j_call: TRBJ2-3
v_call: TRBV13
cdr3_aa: ASSRGTDTQY

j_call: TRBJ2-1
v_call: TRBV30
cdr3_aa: AWTTGQGVHEQF

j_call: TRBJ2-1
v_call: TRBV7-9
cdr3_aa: ASSRTQDGI

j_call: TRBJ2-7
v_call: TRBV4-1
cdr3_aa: ASSQGRVYEQY

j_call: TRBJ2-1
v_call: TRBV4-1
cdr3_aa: ASSHTSGGADEQF

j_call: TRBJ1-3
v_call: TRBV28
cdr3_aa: ASDSTNSGNTIY

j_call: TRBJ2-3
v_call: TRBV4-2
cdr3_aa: ASLSRVTDTQY

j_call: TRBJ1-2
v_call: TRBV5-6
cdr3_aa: ASSFGTGGEYGYT

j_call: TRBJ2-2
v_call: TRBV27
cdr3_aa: ASSLRVTGELF

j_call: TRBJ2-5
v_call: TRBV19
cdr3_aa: ASTETGETQY

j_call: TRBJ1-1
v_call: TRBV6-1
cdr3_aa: ASSEVGGAREAF

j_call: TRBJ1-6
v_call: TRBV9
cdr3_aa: ASSERRGLGSPLH

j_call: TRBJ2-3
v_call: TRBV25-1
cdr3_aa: ASRTGFDTQY

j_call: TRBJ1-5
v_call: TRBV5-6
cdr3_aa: ASSLGTNSNQPQH

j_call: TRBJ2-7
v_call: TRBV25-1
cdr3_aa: ASSTWTAKPPTYEQY

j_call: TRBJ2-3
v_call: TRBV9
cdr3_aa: ASSAPSSGSDTQY

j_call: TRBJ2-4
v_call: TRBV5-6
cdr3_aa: ASSHGTGVAKNIQY

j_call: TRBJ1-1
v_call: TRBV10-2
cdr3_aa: ASSGARAF

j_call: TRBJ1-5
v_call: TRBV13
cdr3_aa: ASSSGQTNQPQH

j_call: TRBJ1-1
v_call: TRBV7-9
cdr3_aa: ASSSFKNTEAF

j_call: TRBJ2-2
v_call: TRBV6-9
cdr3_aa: ASSMQQLTGELF

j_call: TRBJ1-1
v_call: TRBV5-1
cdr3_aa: ASSPALGIGGWMNTEAF

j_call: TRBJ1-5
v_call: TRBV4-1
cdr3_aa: ASSQITDTPHQPQH

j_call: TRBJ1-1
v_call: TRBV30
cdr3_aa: ASMTGDTEAF

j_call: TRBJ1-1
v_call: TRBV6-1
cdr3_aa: ASSEWFGTPEGMNTEAF

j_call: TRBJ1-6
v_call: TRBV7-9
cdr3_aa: ASSPPDRNSPLH

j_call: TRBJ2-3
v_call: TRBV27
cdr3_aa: ASWAAGGQDTQY

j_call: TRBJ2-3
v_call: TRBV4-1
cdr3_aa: ASSQRTGLTDTQY

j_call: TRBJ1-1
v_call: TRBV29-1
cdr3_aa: SVEKGENTEAF

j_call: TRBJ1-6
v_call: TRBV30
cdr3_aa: AWLDWTHGDSPLH

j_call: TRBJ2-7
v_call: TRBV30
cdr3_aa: AWREAGSSYEQY

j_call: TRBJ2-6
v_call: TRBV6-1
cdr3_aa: ASSWSGANVLT

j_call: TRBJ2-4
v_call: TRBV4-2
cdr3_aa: ASSQPADSVKNIQY

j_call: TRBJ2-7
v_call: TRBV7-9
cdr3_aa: ASSSPQDREAEQY